What follows describes a single T cell receptor (beta chain). Its target antigen remains unknown. Per-nucleotide qualities are absent, and no much larger clonotype sits a single base away. At diagnosis, tumor, uninvolved tumor-adjacent lung and peripheral blood were collected and then preserved as a mix of FFPE and fresh-frozen material. In the germline V gene, CDR1 corresponds to SGHRS and CDR2 to YFSETQ. From its cysteine to its phenylalanine, the CDR3 spans 16 amino acids. The DNA shown is the 48-base CDR3, in frame from base 1. V is trimmed back by 0 bases and J by 1 base, and the junction contains 3 bases that no gene match accounts for. The data originate from a study of T cells in localized non-small cell lung cancer (dated by TCRdb to 2020 to 2021). In terms of the full investigation: The study examined T cell repertoires in a few hundred patients with early-stage NSCLC and compared tumors with uninvolved tumor-adjacent lungs. A mean age of around 66 years was recorded for the NSCLC patients, of whom more than 120 were male and some 99 were female. The cohort was made up of hundreds of treatment-naive NSCLC patients whose localized lung tumors had been resected. The study at large found these results: Multi-region tumor sequencing was not performed, so intratumor heterogeneity could not be excluded. A median of around 57 of the top 100 tumor clones turned up in the paired uninvolved adjacent lung, and approximately 30 of those clones also ranked among the top 100 of that same adjacent lung. Longer overall survival was associated with higher T cell density in blood, whereas shorter survival was associated with higher clonality in adjacent lung. Uninvolved tumor-adjacent lung showed the highest T cell clonality, higher than tumor, which suggests more focused antigenic responses in the adjacent lung. Because of the exploratory design, TCR variables were selected using unadjusted p-values without false-discovery rate correction.

TCR beta CDR3 regions were sequenced from DNA using the immunoSEQ Assay. The paper's processing steps were these. To compute T cell density, TCR beta template counts were normalized to usable DNA, which was estimated by amplifying housekeeping genes. The preseqR package was used to estimate richness by extrapolating to 400,000 templates for PBMC samples and to 120,000 templates for tissue samples. Clonality was taken to be one minus Pielou's evenness. Tissue-enriched TCRs were identified by differential abundance testing using productive amino-acid clonotypes, minimum total count 5 and alpha 0.1. Repertoire overlap between compartments was quantified with the Jaccard Index and Morisita Overlap Index. GLIPH grouped TCR beta CDR3s together with public tetramer-defined viral CDR3s, and a viral motif had to include at least three viral sequences and show V-gene enrichment. TCRdb carries this immuneACCESS record with in-frame sequences only. Its versions omit some clonotypes, under half of them owing to an unresolved V gene in the studies checked, with the rest unexplained. V, J and clone size are those of that table, while D and trimming were read from the DNA. The sample table records a few thousand clones; roughly 25% of these occur just once. The ten top clones hold 17% of the sample.

The receptor's source is a female donor over 55 with stage III lung adenocarcinoma. The chain is made from TRBV5-1 and TRBJ2-5, with 10 middle bases fitting TRBD2. Source: lung tumor tissue, taken before any cancer treatment. The CDR3 protein is CASSLGGLAAQETQYF. The DNA sequence is given as TGCGCCAGCAGCTTGGGAGGACTAGCGGCCCAAGAGACCCAGTACTTC. Reference TRBV5-1 and TRBJ2-5 genes cover what lies past the CDR3, so the full variable domain is KAGVTQTPRYLIKTRGQQVTLSCSPISGHRSVSWYQQTPGQGLQFLFEYFSETQRNKGNFPGRFSGRQFSNSRSEMNVSTLELGDSALYLCASSLGGLAAQETQYFGPGTRLLVL.